Listed here are 25 T cell receptor beta chains from one sample, sequenced in a study of metastatic and nonmetastatic thyroid tumors. No patient had received any treatment before thyroid surgery. TCRdb re-called clones via MiXCR from the PCR reads. Among approximately 4,500 clones listed, 35% to 45% were seen once. The sequencing input was adjacent normal tissue. These receptors all come from a male donor with papillary thyroid cancer or a benign thyroid nodule (not recorded which). Some clones in this sample may be carry-over from other donors' samples.

In its sample, this clone was seen once. The rearrangement uses TRBV11-2 and TRBJ2-7, with 7 bases fitting TRBD1. Trimming cost V 2 bases and J 7 bases; bases outside gene matches: 5. CDR3 length: 13 amino acids. Germline CDR1 SGHAT, CDR2 FQNNGV. DNA of the CDR3: TGTGCCAGCAGCTTACGAAAGGGGGCAGAGCAGTACTTC. Protein product: CASSLRKGAEQYF.

The chain uses TRBV5-1 and TRBJ1-6; no reliable D call. Trimming removed 4 bases from V and 10 bases from J, with 12 bases in between. This CDR3 comprises 13 residues. Germline V lookup: CDR1 SGHRS, CDR2 YFSETQ. The CDR3 reads CASSEGIDSPLHF. CDR3 DNA sequence: TGCGCCAGCAGCGAGGGAATCGACTCACCCCTCCACTTT.

The CDR3 region is CASTPQGRYEQYF. The CDR3 region has the DNA TGTGCCAGCACCCCACAAGGTCGCTACGAGCAGTACTTC. This chain links TRBV13 with TRBJ2-7; D call uncertain. Trimming took off 7 bases at V and 3 bases at J, with 13 bases between the two ends. Germline V gene sequence: CDR1 PRHDT, CDR2 FYEKMQ (reference sequence). The CDR3 is made up of 13 amino acids.

By share of the sample, this clone is medium-sized. Other DNA sequences in this sample translate to the same CDR3. This chain uses TRBV14 with TRBJ1-3, with a possible D match to TRBD1 (5 bases). V was pared by 1 base and J by 2 bases, with 9 bases between. Germline V gene sequence: CDR1 SGHDN, CDR2 FVKESK. This CDR3 region has 15 residues. The CDR3 protein is CASSQGRGPGNTIYF. CDR3 bases: TGTGCCAGCAGCCAAGGAAGGGGTCCTGGAAACACCATATATTTT.

V usage is TRBV30 and J usage is TRBJ1-2; TRBD1 agrees at 9 bases. Losses at the gene ends were 4 bases for V and 4 bases for J; bases not matched to a gene: 10. The CDR3 sequence is 15 residues long. The germline V gene has CDR1 GTSNPN and CDR2 SVGIG (reference sequence). CDR3 loop: CAWKDKDRGFYGYTF. CDR3 DNA: TGTGCCTGGAAAGATAAGGACAGGGGTTTCTATGGCTACACCTTC.

The chain couples TRBV20-1 to TRBJ1-1; D gene ambiguous. Germline V CDR1 and CDR2: DFQATT, SNEGSKA (reference sequence). V lost 4 bases and J 0 bases, leaving 15 bases between the germline ends. CDR3 length equals 15 residues. The CDR3 DNA reads TGCAGTGCTATCGACCCGCTGACGGTGAACACTGAAGCTTTCTTT. Its translation is CSAIDPLTVNTEAFF.

By its share, this clone is medium-sized. The V call is TRBV5-1, the J call TRBJ2-5, with D tentatively TRBD1 or TRBD2 (5 bases each). Germline V gives CDR1 SGHRS, CDR2 YFSETQ. This CDR3 has 13 amino acids. Trimming removed 4 bases from V and 2 bases from J, with 9 bases in between. The CDR3 DNA reads as TGCGCCAGCAGCGGGACGGAACAAGAGACCCAGTACTTC. It encodes CASSGTEQETQYF.

This clone was picked up a small number of times. J is TRBJ2-2 and V is TRBV27; 7 bases line up with TRBD1. The CDR3 length is 15 residues. V was clipped by 7 bases and J by 2 bases; unmatched bases: 7. The V gene's germline CDR1 is MNHEY and CDR2 SMNVEV (reference sequence). The CDR3 is CASTIGTANTGELFF. Written as DNA, the CDR3 is TGTGCCAGCACTATTGGGACAGCAAACACCGGGGAGCTGTTTTTT.

Concerning this clone: One end of the junction is discordant with germline, which a read error may explain. The chain carries TRBV27 and TRBJ2-7; 15 nucleotides align to TRBD2. CDR1 and CDR2 from the germline V gene are MNHEY and SMNVEV (reference sequence). The CDR3 has 16 residues. The CDR3 loop is CASILLGTSGRLKQYF. In DNA, the CDR3 is TGTGCCAGCATTTTATTGGGGACTAGCGGGAGGCTAAAGCAGTACTTC.

This clone was seen only a few times. V usage is TRBV12-3 or TRBV12-4 and J usage is TRBJ1-5; D call uncertain. The CDR3 is 12 residues long. Trimming removed 3 bases from V and 11 bases from J, with 11 bases in between. The CDR3 spells CASSFGLEAQHF. The CDR3 bases are TGTGCCAGCAGTTTTGGTTTGGAGGCCCAGCATTTT.

In this sample, this clone is large. The chain links TRBV27 to TRBJ1-5, with D perhaps matching TRBD1 (5 bases). The germline V gene encodes CDR1 MNHEY and CDR2 SMNVEV (reference sequence). The V end lost 1 base, the J end lost 6 bases, and 10 bases lay between the germline ends. The length of the CDR3 is 14 residues. The CDR3 DNA reads TGTGCCAGCAGTTTATTGGGGGGTGGTCAGCCCCAGCATTTT. Translated, it gives CASSLLGGGQPQHF.

The chain links TRBV19 to TRBJ1-4, with TRBD1 matching over 9 bases. The trim removed 4 bases at V and 8 bases at J, leaving 11 bases unmatched. From germline, CDR1 is LNHDA and CDR2 SQIVND (reference sequence). The length of the CDR3 is 16 residues. The CDR3 DNA sequence: TGTGCCAGTAGTACTCTAGCCGGGACAGGGTACGAAAAACTGTTTTTT. Protein: CASSTLAGTGYEKLFF. Using reference TRBV19 and TRBJ1-4 for the parts outside the CDR3, the full variable domain is DGGITQSPKYLFRKEGQNVTLSCEQNLNHDAMYWYRQDPGQGLRLIYYSQIVNDFQKGDIAEGYSVSREKKESFPLTVTSAQKNPTAFYLCASSTLAGTGYEKLFFGSGTQLSVL.

Only one count was recorded for this clone. The junction differs from germline at one of its ends, possibly a read error. The rearrangement links TRBV3-1 to TRBJ2-7, with 16 bases matching TRBD2. Germline CDR1 LGHDT, CDR2 YNNKEL (reference sequence). This CDR3 spans 13 amino acids. DNA for the CDR3: TGTGCCAGCAGCCTGGGACTAGCGGGGGGGTGGCACTTC. Translating gives CASSLGLAGGWHF.

This clone qualifies as large. The V gene is TRBV9, the J gene TRBJ2-3; a weak D match, TRBD2 (6 bases). V was shortened by 7 bases and J by 5 bases, with 17 bases between the two germline ends. Germline V gene sequence: CDR1 SGDLS, CDR2 YYNGEE. The CDR3 spans 14 residues. The CDR3 region is CASSSSGVLDTQYF. The CDR3 bases are TGTGCCAGCTCTTCATCGGGAGTCTTAGATACGCAGTATTTT.

The chain combines TRBV20-1 with TRBJ1-1; no definite D call. Germline-derived CDR1 and CDR2 are DFQATT and SNEGSKA (reference sequence). This CDR3 has 13 amino acids. Between the trimmed V and J ends, which lost 0 bases and 0 bases, there was a span of 5 bases. Here the CDR3 DNA reads TGCAGTGCTAGAGATCGTATGAACACTGAAGCTTTCTTT. As protein: CSARDRMNTEAFF.

A few counts support this clone. V usage is TRBV6-5 and J usage is TRBJ1-6; D ambiguous. Germline-derived CDR1 and CDR2 are MNHEY and SVGAGI. This CDR3 spans 18 amino acids. The ends were cut back, 0 bases at V and 0 bases at J, with 12 bases in the middle. The chain's CDR3 is CASSYSSPRSSYNSPLHF. CDR3 nucleotide sequence: TGTGCCAGCAGTTACTCGAGTCCCAGGAGCTCCTATAATTCACCCCTCCACTTT.

This clone is medium-sized. The rearrangement joins TRBV5-1 to TRBJ1-4; unclear D gene. V was clipped by 0 bases and J by 8 bases, with 8 bases between them. Germline lookup yields CDR1 SGHRS and CDR2 YFSETQ. The CDR3 runs 13 residues. Here the CDR3 reads CASSLAGGEKLFF. The CDR3 bases are TGCGCCAGCAGCTTGGCGGGAGGAGAAAAACTGTTTTTT.

This clone was found a few times. The V gene is TRBV28, the J gene TRBJ1-2; TRBD1 agrees at 9 bases. The CDR3 is 14 residues long. Germline CDR1 MDHEN, CDR2 SYDVKM. V shed 3 bases and J 3 bases; nucleotides not matched to a gene: 2. In DNA, the CDR3 is TGTGCCAGCAGTTTCGGGACAGGGCACTATGGCTACACCTTC. It encodes CASSFGTGHYGYTF.

This clone was picked up a small number of times. The V gene is TRBV6-1, the J gene TRBJ1-5; D remains ambiguous. V lost 6 bases, J lost 5 bases, and 8 bases lay in between. Per germline, CDR1 MNHNS and CDR2 SASEGT. The length of the CDR3 is 12 residues. CDR3 coding DNA: TGTGCCAGCAGGCTTCTTCATCAGCCCCAGCATTTT. Protein sequence: CASRLLHQPQHF.

This clone is labeled medium-sized. The chain carries TRBV7-8 and TRBJ1-2, with a possible D match to TRBD1 (5 bases). Trimming left V 5 bases short and J 0 bases short, with 19 bases between. This CDR3 contains 17 residues. Germline V lookup: CDR1 SGHVS, CDR2 FQNEAQ. This chain's CDR3 is CASSLVLRETANYGYTF. CDR3 sequence (DNA): TGTGCCAGCAGCCTCGTGCTCAGGGAAACAGCTAACTATGGCTACACCTTC.

The chain carries TRBV2 and TRBJ1-1; D may be TRBD1 (5 bases). This CDR3 is 15 amino acids long. Germline V CDR1 and CDR2: SNHLY, FYNNEI. V lost 4 bases and J 4 bases, leaving 16 bases between the germline ends. The CDR3 DNA reads TGTGCCAGCAGTGCCCAGGGAGTTGTGGGCACTGAAGCTTTCTTT. Amino acid sequence: CASSAQGVVGTEAFF.

This clone was counted between two and nine times. The rearrangement links TRBV6-5 to TRBJ1-5; D is perhaps TRBD1 (6 bases). CDR3 length: 16 residues. The germline CDR1 and CDR2 sequences are MNHEY and SVGAGI. The V gene lost 5 bases and the J gene lost 2 bases, with 16 bases spanning the gap. The CDR3 here is CASSRGGSYGNQPQHF. The CDR3 DNA reads TGTGCCAGCAGTAGGGGGGGGAGTTATGGCAATCAGCCCCAGCATTTT.

This clone was seen a few times. A read error may produce the germline difference seen at one junction end. The CDR3 protein is CVWSSWAGDQYF. In DNA form, the CDR3 reads TGTGTCTGGAGTTCATGGGCGGGGGATCAGTACTTC. V gene TRBV30 combines with J gene TRBJ2-7; 7 positions match TRBD2. The length of the CDR3 is 12 residues. Germline CDR1 and CDR2: GTSNPN and SVGIG (reference sequence). The full variable domain, its missing parts supplied by reference TRBV30 and TRBJ2-7, is SQTIHQWPATLVQPVGSPLSLECTVEGTSNPNLYWYRQAAGRGLQLLFYSVGIGQISSEVPQNLSASRPQDRQFILSSKKLLLSDSGFYLCVWSSWAGDQYFGPGTRLTVT.

This sequence joins TRBV24-1 and TRBJ2-1, with a weak D call TRBD2 (7 bases). The CDR3 is 18 residues long. Trimming left V 4 bases short and J 2 bases short, with 20 bases between. Looked up from germline, CDR1 is KGHDR and CDR2 is SFDVKD. CDR3 amino acids: CATSDTRARGAPYNEQFF. The DNA for the CDR3 is TGTGCCACCAGTGACACTCGGGCACGGGGGGCTCCCTACAATGAGCAGTTCTTC.

The V and J genes are TRBV30 and TRBJ1-6, with unresolved D. In germline, CDR1 is GTSNPN, CDR2 SVGIG (reference sequence). This CDR3 contains 14 residues. V shed 0 bases and J shed 7 bases, with 10 bases lying between them. The CDR3 loop reads CAWSVAGVNSPLHF. CDR3 coding DNA: TGTGCCTGGAGTGTTGCAGGAGTCAATTCACCCCTCCACTTT.